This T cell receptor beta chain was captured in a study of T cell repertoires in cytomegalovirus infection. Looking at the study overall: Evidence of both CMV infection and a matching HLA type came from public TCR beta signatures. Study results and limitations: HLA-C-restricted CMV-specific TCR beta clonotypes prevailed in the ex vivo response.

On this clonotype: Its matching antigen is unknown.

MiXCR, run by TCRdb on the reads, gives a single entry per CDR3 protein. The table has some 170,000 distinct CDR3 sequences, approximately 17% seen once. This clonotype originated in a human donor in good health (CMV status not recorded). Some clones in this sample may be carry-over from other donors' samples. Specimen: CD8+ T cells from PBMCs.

The CDR3 region is CSAKDSTGTPAGYNEQFF. CDR3 in DNA: TGCAGTGCCAAAGATTCGACCGGGACTCCAGCGGGCTACAATGAGCAGTTCTTC. The J gene is TRBJ2-1, the V gene TRBV20-1, with D tentatively TRBD2 (6 bases). CDR1 is DFQATT and CDR2 is SNEGSKA in the germline V gene (reference sequence). V was pared by 6 bases and J by 3 bases, with 27 bases between. This CDR3 is 18 amino acids long.